The 16 T cell receptor beta chains below all came from one sample that was sequenced in a study of T cells in Graves' hyperthyroidism and ophthalmopathy. Amplification of TCR beta CDR3 regions used RNA as the template. Initially, a first-round RT-PCR of the TCR CDR3 employed the HTBI primer set. TCRdb re-derived calls from the multiplex PCR reads in MiXCR, one entry per CDR3 protein. The sample includes roughly 500,000 distinct CDR3 sequences, 35% to 50% seen only once; the top ten take about 45%. The sequencing input was peripheral blood or thyroid tissue (not recorded which). Receptor source: an adult woman with Graves' disease, either hyperthyroidism or ophthalmopathy (not recorded which).

The genes are TRBV20-1 and TRBJ1-5; 8 bases line up with TRBD1. The CDR3 loop spans 16 amino acids. Germline lookup yields CDR1 DFQATT and CDR2 SNEGSKA (reference sequence). The V and J ends lost 1 base and 9 bases, in that order; junction bases with no gene match: 14. CDR3 region: CSARAPDRDNFRPQHF. CDR3 DNA sequence: TGCAGTGCTAGAGCGCCGGACAGGGACAATTTTAGGCCCCAGCATTTT.

The chain carries TRBV7-2 and TRBJ2-7; 7 nucleotides line up with TRBD1. The CDR3 has 13 amino acids. V was pared by 5 bases and J by 3 bases, with 4 bases of the junction left unmatched. Looked up from germline, CDR1 is SGHTA and CDR2 is FQGNSA. The CDR3 spells CASSQGQSYEQYF. CDR3 nucleotide sequence: TGTGCCAGCAGCCAGGGACAGAGCTACGAGCAGTACTTC. Complete variable domain (other parts from reference TRBV7-2 and TRBJ2-7): GAGVSQSPSNKVTEKGKDVELRCDPISGHTALYWYRQSLGQGLEFLIYFQGNSAPDKSGLPSDRFSAERTGGSVSTLTIQRTQQEDSAVYLCASSQGQSYEQYFGPGTRLTVT.

The rearrangement uses TRBV7-2 and TRBJ2-7, with 7 bases lining up with TRBD1. Trimming at V came to 4 bases and at J to 1 base, leaving 7 bases not matched to a gene. CDR3 length equals 15 residues. Germline CDR1 and CDR2: SGHTA and FQGNSA. CDR3 loop: CASSSQQGMSYEQYF. The CDR3 nucleotides read TGTGCCAGCAGCTCCCAACAGGGGATGTCCTACGAGCAGTACTTC.

The chain uses TRBV13 and TRBJ2-7, with TRBD2 matching 9 bases. CDR3 length equals 15 residues. In germline, CDR1 is PRHDT, CDR2 FYEKMQ (reference sequence). J lost 4 bases, V lost 5 bases, and 9 bases had no gene match. CDR3 residues: CASSPAVTSGYEQYF. The CDR3 coding sequence is TGTGCCAGCAGCCCCGCCGTGACTAGCGGATACGAGCAGTACTTC. The whole variable domain, remainder taken from reference TRBV13 and TRBJ2-7, is AAGVIQSPRHLIKEKRETATLKCYPIPRHDTVYWYQQGPGQDPQFLISFYEKMQSDKGSIPDRFSAQQFSDYHSELNMSSLELGDSALYFCASSPAVTSGYEQYFGPGTRLTVT.

This clonotype was picked up many times. The DNA of the CDR3 is TGCAGTGCTAGCGCCGGGACAGTGAATGAAAAACTGTTTTTT. Its protein product is CSASAGTVNEKLFF. The chain is built from TRBV20-1 and TRBJ1-4, with 7 nucleotides matching TRBD1. With 3 bases clipped from V and 5 bases from J, the junction kept 6 bases outside the gene matches. Germline CDR1 is DFQATT and CDR2 is SNEGSKA (reference sequence). The CDR3 consists of 14 residues.

This clonotype was observed a few times. Its ends do not fully match the called genes, so a read error is possible. The chain links TRBV29-1 to TRBJ2-5; weak D call: TRBD2 (6 bases). Germline V CDR1 and CDR2: SQVTM, ANQGSEA. The CDR3 extends over 12 amino acids. Written as DNA, the CDR3 is TGCAGCGTCGGTACAGCGGAGGGGACCCTGATCTTC. It encodes CSVGTAEGTLIF.

This rearrangement joins TRBV7-3 to TRBJ1-3; D remains ambiguous. V shed 1 base and J shed 0 bases, with 7 bases lying between them. In germline, CDR1 is SGHTA, CDR2 FQGTGA. This CDR3 has 15 residues. The CDR3 bases are TGTGCCAGCAGCTTAAGGCGACACTCTGGAAACACCATATATTTT. Its protein is CASSLRRHSGNTIYF.

The DNA for the CDR3 is TGTGCCAGCAGCTCGACTGGATCTAACCAGGGCTACACCTTC. Amino acid sequence: CASSSTGSNQGYTF. The chain has TRBV7-2 and TRBJ1-2; D gene unclear. Germline CDR1 is SGHTA and CDR2 is FQGNSA. Trimming took 4 bases from V and 8 from J, leaving 17 bases between them. This CDR3 is built from 14 residues.

For this clonotype: This may be a read error: a much more frequent sequence differs by one nucleotide. The chain uses TRBV5-1 and TRBJ1-4; maybe TRBD1 (6 bases). The CDR3 has 15 amino acids. Germline CDR1 is SGHRS and CDR2 is YFSETQ. V lost 3 bases and J 2 bases, leaving 11 bases between the germline ends. The CDR3 sequence: CASSSEDSTNEKLFF. The CDR3 nucleotides read TGCGCCAGCAGCTCGGAGGACAGCACTAATGAAAAACTGTTTTTT.

The table lists this clonotype with a few counts. The chain employs TRBV6-1 and TRBJ1-1; D uncertain. Germline assignment: CDR1 MNHNS and CDR2 SASEGT. V gave up 5 bases and J gave up 2 bases, with 15 bases separating them. The CDR3 is made up of 15 amino acids. As DNA, the CDR3 is TGTGCCAGCAGTCCCCTCGTAGGCAGCAACACTGAAGCTTTCTTT. Protein product: CASSPLVGSNTEAFF.

The gene calls are TRBV6-6 and TRBJ1-4; unclear D gene. With 0 bases removed from V and 8 bases from J, the gap between germline ends came to 10 bases. Germline loops: CDR1 MNHNY, CDR2 SVGAGI (reference sequence). The CDR3 has 14 residues. The CDR3 nucleotides are TGTGCCAGCAGTTACTCGGAGGAAGGGGAAAAACTGTTTTTT. Amino acid sequence: CASSYSEEGEKLFF.

The chain links TRBV10-3 to TRBJ2-7, with TRBD2 matching over 10 bases. V gave up 8 bases and J gave up 0 bases; unmatched junction bases: 7. CDR3 length: 15 residues. The germline gives CDR1 ENHRY, CDR2 SYGVKD. The CDR3 reads CAILHPSGSSYEQYF. DNA for the CDR3: TGTGCCATCCTCCATCCTAGCGGGAGCTCCTACGAGCAGTACTTC.

This clonotype appeared many times. The J gene is TRBJ2-5, the V gene TRBV5-1; TRBD2 matches at 8 bases. Trimming removed 5 bases from V and 8 bases from J; junction bases left unmatched: 17. The CDR3 is made up of 16 amino acids. In germline, CDR1 is SGHRS, CDR2 YFSETQ. CDR3 region: CASRVGGLAGPSTQYF. Written as DNA, the CDR3 is TGCGCCAGCAGGGTCGGAGGTCTAGCGGGCCCCTCTACCCAGTACTTC.

The V gene is TRBV6-5, the J gene TRBJ2-2, with 10 bases lining up with TRBD2. The CDR3 is 18 amino acids. Germline assignment: CDR1 MNHEY and CDR2 SVGAGI. V lost 6 bases and J lost 3; bases outside the gene matches: 13. CDR3 residues: CASRISTSGRADTGELFF. CDR3 sequence (DNA): TGTGCCAGCAGGATCTCGACCAGCGGGAGGGCTGACACCGGGGAGCTGTTTTTT.

The chain is built from TRBV7-2 and TRBJ1-6, with TRBD1 as a possible D gene (5 bases). Looked up from germline, CDR1 is SGHTA and CDR2 is FQGNSA. Trimming stripped 6 bases from V and 5 bases from J, with 11 bases between. This CDR3 has 14 residues. The CDR3 DNA is TGTGCCAGCAGGGGGGACGGTCATAATTCACCCCTCCACTTT. Translation gives CASRGDGHNSPLHF. The full variable domain, rest sourced from reference TRBV7-2 and TRBJ1-6, is GAGVSQSPSNKVTEKGKDVELRCDPISGHTALYWYRQSLGQGLEFLIYFQGNSAPDKSGLPSDRFSAERTGGSVSTLTIQRTQQEDSAVYLCASRGDGHNSPLHFGNGTRLTVT.

This chain connects TRBV10-2 to TRBJ1-5, with D unclear. Germline V CDR1 and CDR2: WSHSY, SAAADI. The CDR3 runs to 15 residues. V was clipped by 5 bases and J by 1 base, with 12 bases between them. The CDR3 nucleotides are TGCGCCAGCAGTCTGTCACTGGGGAGCAATCAGCCCCAGCATTTT. Its protein product is CASSLSLGSNQPQHF.